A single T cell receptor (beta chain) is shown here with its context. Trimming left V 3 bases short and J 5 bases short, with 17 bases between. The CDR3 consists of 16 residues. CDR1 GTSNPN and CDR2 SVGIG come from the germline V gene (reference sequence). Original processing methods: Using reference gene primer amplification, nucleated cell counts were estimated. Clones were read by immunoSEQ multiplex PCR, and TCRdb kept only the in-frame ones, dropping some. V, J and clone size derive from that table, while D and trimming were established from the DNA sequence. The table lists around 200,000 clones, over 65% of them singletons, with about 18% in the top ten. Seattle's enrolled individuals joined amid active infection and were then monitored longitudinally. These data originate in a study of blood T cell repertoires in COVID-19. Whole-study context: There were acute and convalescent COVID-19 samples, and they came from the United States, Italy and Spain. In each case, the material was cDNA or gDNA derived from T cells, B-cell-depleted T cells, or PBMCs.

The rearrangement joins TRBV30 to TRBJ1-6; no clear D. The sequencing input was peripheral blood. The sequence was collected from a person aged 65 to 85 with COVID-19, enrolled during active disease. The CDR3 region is CAWSIPSGVHNSPLHF. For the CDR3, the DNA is TGTGCCTGGAGCATACCTTCGGGTGTTCATAATTCACCCCTCCACTTT.